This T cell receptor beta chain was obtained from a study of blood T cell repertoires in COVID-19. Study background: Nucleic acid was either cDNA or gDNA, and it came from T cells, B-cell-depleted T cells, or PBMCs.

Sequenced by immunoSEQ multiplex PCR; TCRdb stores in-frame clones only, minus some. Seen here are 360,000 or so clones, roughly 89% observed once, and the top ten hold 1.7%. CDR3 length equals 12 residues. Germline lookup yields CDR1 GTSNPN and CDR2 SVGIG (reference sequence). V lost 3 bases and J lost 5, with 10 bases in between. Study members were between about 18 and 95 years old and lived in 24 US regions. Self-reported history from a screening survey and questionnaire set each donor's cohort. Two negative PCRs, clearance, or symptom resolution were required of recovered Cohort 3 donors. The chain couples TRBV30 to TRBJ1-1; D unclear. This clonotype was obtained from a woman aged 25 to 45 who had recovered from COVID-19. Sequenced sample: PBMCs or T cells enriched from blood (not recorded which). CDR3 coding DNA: TGTGCCTGGAGGCCCCGCGCAACTGAAGCTTTCTTT. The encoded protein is CAWRPRATEAFF. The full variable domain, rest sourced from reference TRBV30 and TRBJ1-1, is SQTIHQWPATLVQPVGSPLSLECTVEGTSNPNLYWYRQAAGRGLQLLFYSVGIGQISSEVPQNLSASRPQDRQFILSSKKLLLSDSGFYLCAWRPRATEAFFGQGTRLTVV.